This TCR beta chain originates from a study of blood T cell repertoires in COVID-19. Trimming removed 3 bases from V and 3 bases from J; junction bases left unmatched: 9. The CDR3 covers 17 residues. Per the germline V gene, CDR1 is SGHNT and CDR2 is YYREEE (reference sequence). Per the original data handling: Quantification of nucleated cells was approximated via reference gene primer amplification. Method: immunoSEQ multiplex PCR; TCRdb's copy keeps in-frame clones and lacks some. V, J and clone size are taken as reported in that table, and D and trimming were inferred from the DNA itself. Found here are some 330,000 clones, around 83% of them singletons; the top ten hold approximately 5.4%.

The sequenced sample was PBMCs or T cells enriched from blood (not recorded which). The genes are TRBV5-4 and TRBJ2-2; 9 bases agree with TRBD2. The TCR originated in a woman in her forties or fifties who had recovered from COVID-19. CDR3 protein: CASSSGGSGSDTGELFF. CDR3 bases: TGTGCCAGCAGCTCCGGGGGTAGCGGGAGTGACACCGGGGAGCTGTTTTTT.